The subject of this entry is one TCR beta chain. This sample is part of a study of cytomegalovirus exposure and HLA in healthy donors. Trimming removed 6 bases at V and 4 bases at J, with 10 bases between. The CDR3 extends over 12 amino acids. Looked up from germline, CDR1 is GTSNPN and CDR2 is SVGIG (reference sequence). This table comes from immunoSEQ multiplex PCR, and its TCRdb copy is limited to in-frame clones, with some not included. The table records approximately 300,000 clones, roughly 88% of them present only once. What was sequenced was PBMCs. This sequence joins TRBV30 and TRBJ1-5; D gene uncertain. The TCR was taken from a woman younger than 35 in good health and CMV-seronegative. CDR3 amino acids: CACPGKNQPQHF. CDR3 bases: TGTGCCTGTCCGGGGAAAAATCAGCCCCAGCATTTT.